The rows below give T cell receptor beta chains drawn from one sample of a study of blood T cells in healthy people across ages. TCRdb redid the calling of the 5' RACE reads with MiXCR, one entry per CDR3 protein. This table holds 550,000 to 700,000 distinct CDR3 sequences, 25% to 30% found once. The sample was blood. Every receptor here comes from a woman in her seventies in good health. Both conserved end residues are part of each CDR3. D genes are given only for firm matches. Clone size, where shown, is once, few, many, or a class for clones that have expanded.

v_gene	d_gene	j_gene	abundance	CDR3aa	CDR3nt
TRBV20-1	TRBD2	TRBJ2-3	-	CSANGGSGTDTQYF	TGCAGTGCCAACGGGGGGTCGGGCACAGATACGCAGTATTTT
TRBV9	-	TRBJ2-7	-	CASSREGITYEQYF	TGTGCCAGCAGCCGAGAGGGCATCACCTACGAGCAGTACTTC
TRBV5-5	-	TRBJ1-1	few	CASSLQQGYEAFF	TGTGCCAGCAGCTTGCAGCAGGGATATGAAGCTTTCTTT
TRBV2	-	TRBJ2-3	-	CASSEWTDTQYF	TGTGCCAGCAGTGAGTGGACAGATACGCAGTATTTT
TRBV7-2	-	TRBJ2-5	-	CASSPKPLLQETQYF	TGTGCCAGCAGCCCGAAGCCCCTCCTCCAAGAGACCCAGTACTTC
TRBV6-2/TRBV6-3	-	TRBJ2-7	-	CASSYSDRHEQYF	TGTGCCAGCAGTTACTCGGACCGCCACGAGCAGTACTTC
TRBV12-3/TRBV12-4	TRBD1	TRBJ1-4	few	CASNRGNEKLFF	TGTGCCAGCAACAGGGGCAATGAAAAACTGTTTTTT
TRBV29-1	-	TRBJ1-2	few	CSVESQPNYGYTF	TGCAGCGTTGAAAGTCAGCCAAACTATGGCTACACCTTC
TRBV11-2	TRBD2	TRBJ2-3	-	CASSLGGGGAAQYF	TGTGCCAGCAGCTTAGGTGGCGGGGGGGCGGCGCAGTATTTT
TRBV29-1	-	TRBJ2-5	few	CSVLEGETQYF	TGCAGCGTTTTGGAGGGAGAGACCCAGTACTTC
TRBV16	-	TRBJ1-2	few	CASSQSFGGNYGYTF	TGTGCCAGCAGCCAATCTTTCGGGGGGAACTATGGCTACACCTTC
TRBV5-1	-	TRBJ1-1	few	CASSLEGWGGHTEAFF	TGCGCCAGCAGCTTGGAAGGGTGGGGAGGCCACACTGAAGCTTTCTTT
TRBV7-8	-	TRBJ2-5	many	CASSLGSWGERETQYF	TGTGCCAGCAGCCTAGGATCATGGGGGGAAAGGGAGACCCAGTACTTC
TRBV4-3	-	TRBJ1-1	-	CASSQFGQGEAFF	TGCGCCAGCAGCCAATTCGGTCAGGGAGAGGCTTTCTTT
TRBV14	-	TRBJ1-3	few	CASSHRGARTGNTIYF	TGTGCCAGCAGCCACCGGGGGGCAAGAACTGGAAACACCATATATTTT
TRBV29-1	-	TRBJ2-5	few	CSAERNQETQYF	TGCAGCGCTGAGCGAAACCAAGAGACCCAGTACTTC
TRBV7-2	TRBD1	TRBJ1-4	-	CASSITGQGSEKLFF	TGTGCCAGCAGCATTACGGGACAGGGGAGTGAAAAACTGTTTTTT
TRBV20-1	-	TRBJ1-5	-	CSARRGEGNQPQHF	TGCAGTGCTAGACGCGGCGAGGGCAATCAGCCCCAGCATTTT
TRBV7-2	TRBD1	TRBJ1-2	-	CASRETGTEGYGYTF	TGTGCCAGCAGGGAGACCGGGACAGAGGGCTATGGCTACACCTTC
TRBV20-1	-	TRBJ2-3	-	CSARTYTDTQYF	TGCAGTGCACGGACATACACAGATACGCAGTATTTT
TRBV20-1	TRBD1	TRBJ2-4	few	CSAPGGLWGNFIQYF	TGCAGTGCCCCAGGGGGCTTATGGGGAAATTTCATTCAGTACTTC
TRBV30	-	TRBJ2-3	-	CAWSDGGEYTDTQYF	TGTGCCTGGAGTGACGGCGGGGAATACACAGATACGCAGTATTTT
TRBV29-1	-	TRBJ2-1	few	CSDSSYNEQFF	TGCAGCGACAGCTCCTACAATGAGCAGTTCTTC
TRBV7-9	TRBD1	TRBJ2-7	-	CASSSIWDSTRYEQYF	TGTGCCAGCAGCTCCATATGGGACAGTACCAGGTACGAGCAGTACTTC
TRBV3-1	TRBD2	TRBJ2-7	few	CASSPQAGGAYEQYF	TGTGCCAGCAGCCCCCAAGCGGGGGGAGCCTACGAGCAGTACTTC
TRBV5-6	-	TRBJ2-7	-	CASSLDAGAILGEQYF	TGTGCCAGCAGCTTAGATGCAGGGGCAATATTGGGTGAGCAGTACTTC
TRBV7-9	-	TRBJ2-7	-	CASSSRTYEQYF	TGTGCCAGCAGCTCTCGGACCTACGAGCAGTACTTC
TRBV19	-	TRBJ2-3	-	CASSIWAESTDTQYF	TGTGCCAGTAGTATCTGGGCAGAGAGCACAGATACGCAGTATTTT
TRBV10-3	TRBD2	TRBJ2-2	-	CAIRSSGGDTGELFF	TGTGCCATCAGATCTAGCGGGGGCGACACCGGGGAGCTGTTTTTT
TRBV20-1	-	TRBJ2-4	-	CSARGKREITHIQYF	TGCAGTGCTAGAGGAAAACGGGAGATCACTCACATTCAGTACTTC
TRBV7-9	TRBD2	TRBJ2-5	few	CASSSTAQRGDQETQYF	TGTGCCAGCAGCTCCACCGCCCAGCGGGGGGACCAAGAGACCCAGTACTTC
TRBV5-1	-	TRBJ2-4	-	CASSLQTGNIAKNIQYF	TGCGCCAGCAGCTTGCAGACAGGAAACATAGCCAAAAACATTCAGTACTTC
TRBV12-3/TRBV12-4	TRBD1	TRBJ1-2	-	CASSLAWRGQEGYTF	TGTGCCAGCAGTTTAGCATGGAGGGGGCAAGAAGGCTACACCTTC
TRBV7-9	TRBD2	TRBJ2-1	few	CASSLMGMEIRGGQFF	TGTGCCAGCAGCTTGATGGGTATGGAGATCCGGGGGGGGCAGTTCTTC
TRBV4-2	-	TRBJ2-1	-	CASSQDSQVVQFF	TGTGCCAGCAGCCAAGATTCCCAGGTGGTCCAGTTCTTC
TRBV7-3	-	TRBJ1-2	-	CASSSTGSSGYTF	TGTGCCAGCAGCTCCACAGGGTCCTCTGGCTACACCTTC
TRBV6-2/TRBV6-3	-	TRBJ2-1	once	CASSTRAGHNEQFF	TGTGCCAGCAGCACAAGGGCCGGCCACAATGAGCAGTTCTTC
TRBV6-4	TRBD1	TRBJ2-2	few	CASSVHRGDTGELFF	TGTGCCAGCAGCGTCCACAGGGGCGACACCGGGGAGCTGTTTTTT
TRBV5-5	TRBD1	TRBJ1-4	-	CASSRGPGQVGEKLFF	TGTGCCAGCAGCAGGGGACCCGGACAGGTGGGGGAAAAACTGTTTTTT
TRBV7-2	TRBD1	TRBJ2-5	many	CASSLGTEETQYF	TGTGCCAGCAGCTTGGGGACAGAAGAGACCCAGTACTTC
TRBV5-1	TRBD1	TRBJ2-1	few	CASSPLTGSYNEQFF	TGCGCCAGCAGCCCTCTGACAGGGTCCTACAATGAGCAGTTCTTC
TRBV20-1	TRBD2	TRBJ2-7	-	CSARDAAGAGEQYF	TGCAGTGCTAGAGATGCAGCGGGGGCGGGTGAGCAGTACTTC
TRBV5-1	TRBD2	TRBJ2-3	-	CASSRGGAFFTDTQYF	TGCGCCAGCAGCCGCGGGGGGGCTTTTTTTACAGATACGCAGTATTTT
TRBV20-1	TRBD1	TRBJ2-2	-	CSAGQVSTGELFF	TGCAGTGCGGGACAGGTCTCCACCGGGGAGCTGTTTTTT
TRBV20-1	-	TRBJ2-7	-	CSARGAVSSYEQYF	TGCAGTGCTAGGGGGGCCGTAAGCTCCTACGAGCAGTACTTC